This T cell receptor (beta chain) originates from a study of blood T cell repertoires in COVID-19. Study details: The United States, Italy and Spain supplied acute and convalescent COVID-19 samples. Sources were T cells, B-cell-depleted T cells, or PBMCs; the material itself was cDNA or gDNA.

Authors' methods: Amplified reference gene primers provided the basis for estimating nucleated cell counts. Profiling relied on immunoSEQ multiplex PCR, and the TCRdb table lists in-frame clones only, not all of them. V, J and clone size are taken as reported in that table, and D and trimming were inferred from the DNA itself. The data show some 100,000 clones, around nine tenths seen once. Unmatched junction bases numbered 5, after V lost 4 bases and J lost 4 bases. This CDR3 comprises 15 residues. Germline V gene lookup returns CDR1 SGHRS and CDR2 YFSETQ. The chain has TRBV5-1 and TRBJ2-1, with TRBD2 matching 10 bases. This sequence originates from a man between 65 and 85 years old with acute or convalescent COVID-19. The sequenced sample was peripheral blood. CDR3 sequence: CASSGRTSGYNEQFF. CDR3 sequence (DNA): TGCGCCAGCAGCGGAAGGACTAGCGGATACAATGAGCAGTTCTTC.